The 25 T cell receptor beta chains below all came from one sample that was sequenced in a study of CD8+ T cells in alopecia areata. Extracted RNA was reverse transcribed, and the resulting cDNA served as sequencing template. Data came from immunoSEQ multiplex PCR; TCRdb stores just in-frame clones and leaves some out. The sample consists of about 130,000 clones, roughly 61% of them appearing once. Sample: CD4+ T cells sorted from blood, taken at week 0. All receptors come from a human donor with alopecia areata.

V is TRBV7-6 and J is TRBJ1-1; the match to TRBD1 covers 12 bases. The CDR3 is 16 amino acids. Germline assignment: CDR1 SGHVS and CDR2 FNYEAQ. Unmatched junction bases numbered 9, after V lost 5 bases and J lost 5 bases. Written as DNA, the CDR3 is TGTGCCAGCAGCCCTCCGGGACAGGGGGCGTGGACTGAAGCTTTCTTT. Translating gives CASSPPGQGAWTEAFF. Full variable domain (outside the CDR3, taken from reference TRBV7-6 and TRBJ1-1): GAGVSQSPRYKVTKRGQDVALRCDPISGHVSLYWYRQALGQGPEFLTYFNYEAQQDKSGLPNDRFSAERPEGSISTLTIQRTEQRDSAMYRCASSPPGQGAWTEAFFGQGTRLTVV.

The sample holds a few counts of this clone. The rearrangement joins TRBV7-3 to TRBJ2-1; 11 positions match TRBD2. V lost 5 bases to trimming and J lost 6 bases; unmatched junction nucleotides: 9. The CDR3 contains 16 residues. Germline CDR1 reads SGHTA; CDR2 reads FQGTGA. The CDR3 DNA sequence: TGTGCCAGCAGCCTTAGACTAGCGGGGTTTAGCAATGAGCAGTTCTTC. It encodes CASSLRLAGFSNEQFF.

The V and J genes are TRBV4-1 and TRBJ2-5; tentative D call: TRBD1 (5 bases). The length of the CDR3 is 16 residues. Trimming removed 0 bases from V and 5 bases from J, with 16 bases in between. CDR1 MGHRA and CDR2 YSYEKL come from the germline V gene. CDR3 sequence (DNA): TGCGCCAGCAGCCAAGAGGACAAAATCAGAATCGAGACCCAGTACTTC. Its translation is CASSQEDKIRIETQYF.

V usage is TRBV30 and J usage is TRBJ1-5; a possible D gene is TRBD1 (5 bases). CDR1 GTSNPN and CDR2 SVGIG come from the germline V gene (reference sequence). The CDR3 sequence is 16 residues long. Trimming cost V 0 bases and J 1 base, with 13 bases left between them. DNA of the CDR3: TGTGCCTGGAGTGTAAAGTGGGACGCCAGCAATCAGCCCCAGCATTTT. This encodes CAWSVKWDASNQPQHF.

This clone was counted only a few times. The chain links TRBV11-2 to TRBJ2-5; 8 nucleotides match TRBD1. V shed 5 bases and J 10 bases; nucleotides not matched to a gene: 9. The germline CDR1 and CDR2 sequences are SGHAT and FQNNGV. The CDR3 loop spans 13 amino acids. The CDR3 DNA is TGTGCCAGCAGCCCGGACAGGGTCGGGATCCAGTACTTC. Its translation: CASSPDRVGIQYF.

V and J are TRBV7-2 and TRBJ2-5; possibly TRBD2 for D (5 bases). The CDR3 has 13 amino acids. Germline CDR1 SGHTA, CDR2 FQGNSA. V was trimmed by 5 bases and J by 2 bases, leaving 9 bases between them. CDR3 in DNA: TGTGCCAGCAGCAAACCGGGGCAAGAGACCCAGTACTTC. Translating it yields CASSKPGQETQYF. The complete variable domain, with remaining parts taken from reference TRBV7-2 and TRBJ2-5, reads GAGVSQSPSNKVTEKGKDVELRCDPISGHTALYWYRQSLGQGLEFLIYFQGNSAPDKSGLPSDRFSAERTGGSVSTLTIQRTQQEDSAVYLCASSKPGQETQYFGPGTRLLVL.

This chain connects TRBV5-4 to TRBJ2-7; D is undetermined. CDR3 length equals 13 residues. Trimming left V 4 bases short and J 5 bases short, with 13 bases between. In germline, CDR1 is SGHNT, CDR2 YYREEE (reference sequence). CDR3 in amino acids: CASSRSLDNEQYF. DNA of the CDR3: TGTGCCAGCAGCAGATCCTTGGATAACGAGCAGTACTTC.

The rearrangement links TRBV27 to TRBJ2-4; D ambiguous. CDR3 length: 15 amino acids. Germline V gene sequence: CDR1 MNHEY, CDR2 SMNVEV (reference sequence). Trimming removed 6 bases at V and 4 bases at J, with 16 bases between. In DNA, the CDR3 is TGTGCCAGCAGCCCGGTTAGAGGCGGAAAAAACATTCAGTACTTC. This encodes CASSPVRGGKNIQYF.

The J gene is TRBJ2-2, the V gene TRBV2; D not resolved. Germline loops: CDR1 SNHLY, CDR2 FYNNEI. The CDR3 covers 15 residues. V dropped 4 bases and J dropped 0 bases, with 9 bases sitting between them. The CDR3: CASSGEKTNTGELFF. In nucleotides, the CDR3 is TGTGCCAGCAGTGGGGAAAAAACGAACACCGGGGAGCTGTTTTTT. Using reference TRBV2 and TRBJ2-2 for the parts outside the CDR3, the full variable domain is EPEVTQTPSHQVTQMGQEVILRCVPISNHLYFYWYRQILGQKVEFLVSFYNNEISEKSEIFDDQFSVERPDGSNFTLKIRSTKLEDSAMYFCASSGEKTNTGELFFGEGSRLTVL.

This chain uses TRBV5-1 with TRBJ2-5; D call uncertain. Germline loops: CDR1 SGHRS, CDR2 YFSETQ. The V end lost 1 base, the J end lost 3 bases, and 7 bases lay between the germline ends. This CDR3 contains 13 residues. CDR3 region: CASSLLDEETQYF. In nucleotides, the CDR3 is TGCGCCAGCAGCTTGTTGGACGAAGAGACCCAGTACTTC.

V usage is TRBV11-3 and J usage is TRBJ2-3; D remains ambiguous. V was shortened by 4 bases and J by 7 bases, with 12 bases between the two germline ends. CDR3 length: 13 residues. Germline CDR1 reads SGHNT; CDR2 reads YENEEA. CDR3 loop: CASSSSYPNTQYF. In DNA, the CDR3 is TGTGCCAGCAGCTCATCATATCCGAATACGCAGTATTTT. The variable domain in full, with the rest retrieved from reference TRBV11-3 and TRBJ2-3, is EAGVVQSPRYKIIEKKQPVAFWCNPISGHNTLYWYLQNLGQGPELLIRYENEEAVDDSQLPKDRFSAERLKGVDSTLKIQPAELGDSAVYLCASSSSYPNTQYFGPGTRLTVL.

The chain links TRBV7-2 to TRBJ2-7; 8 bases line up with TRBD1. Looked up from germline, CDR1 is SGHTA and CDR2 is FQGNSA. This CDR3 comprises 12 residues. V lost 4 bases, J lost 6 bases, and 2 bases stayed unmatched. In DNA form, the CDR3 reads TGTGCCAGCAGCTCGACAGGGGTCGAGCAGTACTTC. Translation: CASSSTGVEQYF.

The sample holds a few counts of this clone. The V gene is TRBV29-1, the J gene TRBJ2-7; perhaps TRBD1 as D (6 bases). The germline V gene encodes CDR1 SQVTM and CDR2 ANQGSEA. The CDR3 extends over 14 amino acids. Trimming removed 6 bases from V and 5 bases from J, with 20 bases in between. The CDR3 DNA sequence: TGCAGCGTCACCCCGGGACACAGTAGCAACGAGCAGTACTTC. It translates to CSVTPGHSSNEQYF.

The chain has TRBV7-2 and TRBJ1-1; D not certain. The CDR3 covers 15 residues. Germline V lookup: CDR1 SGHTA, CDR2 FQGNSA. V lost 0 bases and J lost 4, with 12 bases in between. The CDR3 coding sequence is TGTGCCAGCAGCTTAGCGCGAGGTGGTGGCACTGAAGCTTTCTTT. Residues: CASSLARGGGTEAFF.

This clone was observed a few times. The chain recombines TRBV4-3 with TRBJ2-5, with 7 positions matching TRBD1. The J segment lost 5 bases and the V segment lost 3 bases, leaving 18 bases of the junction unmatched. CDR3 length: 18 amino acids. Germline CDR1 reads LGHNA; CDR2 reads YSLEER. The CDR3 protein is CASSQGKGAGGPEETQYF. DNA of the CDR3: TGCGCCAGCAGCCAGGGAAAGGGGGCCGGCGGCCCGGAGGAGACCCAGTACTTC.

The chain employs TRBV29-1 and TRBJ2-1; 9 positions match TRBD2. The CDR3 has 15 amino acids. The trim removed 8 bases at V and 8 bases at J, leaving 16 bases unmatched. Germline V gene data show CDR1 as SQVTM and CDR2 as ANQGSEA. CDR3 nucleotides: TGCAGCCACACCTCCGGGGGCGGGGGGGCCCATGAGCAGTTCTTC. Protein product: CSHTSGGGGAHEQFF.

V gene TRBV5-1 combines with J gene TRBJ1-1, with a tentative D call TRBD1 (5 bases). V was cut by 2 bases and J by 3 bases, with 11 bases left in between. This CDR3 has 14 amino acids. Germline V gives CDR1 SGHRS, CDR2 YFSETQ. The CDR3 spells CASSFGGRDTEAFF. CDR3 nucleotide sequence: TGCGCCAGCAGCTTCGGGGGTCGTGACACTGAAGCTTTCTTT. Filled out from reference TRBV5-1 and TRBJ1-1, the complete variable domain reads KAGVTQTPRYLIKTRGQQVTLSCSPISGHRSVSWYQQTPGQGLQFLFEYFSETQRNKGNFPGRFSGRQFSNSRSEMNVSTLELGDSALYLCASSFGGRDTEAFFGQGTRLTVV.

The chain uses TRBV6-1 and TRBJ1-1; the D is unclear. From germline, CDR1 is MNHNS and CDR2 SASEGT. Trimming took off 7 bases at V and 0 bases at J, with 12 bases between the two ends. The CDR3 length is 14 residues. The CDR3 spells CASNLQRLNTEAFF. The DNA of the CDR3 is TGTGCCAGCAATCTACAGAGATTGAACACTGAAGCTTTCTTT.

V and J are TRBV30 and TRBJ1-2, with D unresolved. Germline assignment: CDR1 GTSNPN and CDR2 SVGIG (reference sequence). V lost 3 bases and J 1 base, leaving 6 bases between the germline ends. The CDR3 extends over 12 amino acids. The CDR3 reads CAWSPGNYGYTF. For the CDR3, the DNA is TGTGCCTGGAGCCCCGGTAACTATGGCTACACCTTC.

The table lists this clone with a few counts. The chain joins TRBV28 to TRBJ1-2; unclear D gene. The length of the CDR3 is 11 residues. Trimming pared 4 bases from V and 8 bases from J, leaving 8 bases between. Looked up from germline, CDR1 is MDHEN and CDR2 is SYDVKM. The CDR3 protein is CASSSLSGYTF. CDR3 DNA: TGTGCCAGCAGTTCCCTGAGCGGCTACACCTTC.

The chain is built from TRBV7-9 and TRBJ2-5; TRBD1 is a possible D gene (6 bases). The germline V gene has CDR1 SEHNR and CDR2 FQNEAQ (reference sequence). The CDR3 is 15 residues long. Trimming pared 4 bases from V and 5 bases from J, leaving 17 bases between. The CDR3 DNA reads TGTGCCAGCAGCTCCCTAGCAGGGGAAAGGGAGACCCAGTACTTC. Amino acid sequence: CASSSLAGERETQYF.

This clone was picked up one time. The CDR3 reads CASSYVDGDNEKLFF. CDR3 DNA sequence: TGTGCCAGCAGTTACGTAGACGGAGATAATGAAAAACTGTTTTTT. The V and J genes are TRBV27 and TRBJ1-4; D gene unclear. The CDR3 contains 15 residues. V lost 4 bases, J lost 4 bases, and 13 bases lay in between. CDR1 MNHEY and CDR2 SMNVEV come from the germline V gene (reference sequence). The complete variable domain, with remaining parts taken from reference TRBV27 and TRBJ1-4, reads EAQVTQNPRYLITVTGKKLTVTCSQNMNHEYMSWYRQDPGLGLRQIYYSMNVEVTDKGDVPEGYKVSRKEKRNFPLILESPSPNQTSLYFCASSYVDGDNEKLFFGSGTQLSVL.

This chain uses TRBV5-4 with TRBJ2-7; the match to TRBD1 covers 8 bases. With 4 bases clipped from V and 5 bases from J, the junction kept 11 bases outside the gene matches. This CDR3 contains 15 residues. From germline, CDR1 is SGHNT and CDR2 YYREEE (reference sequence). The CDR3 nucleotides are TGTGCCAGCAGCCAGGACAGGGATCGGTGGGACGAGCAGTACTTC. As protein: CASSQDRDRWDEQYF.

In its sample, this clone was seen a few times. The rearrangement joins TRBV18 to TRBJ2-7; 7 bases match TRBD1. This CDR3 has 14 residues. V shed 5 bases, J shed 2 bases, and the junction held 6 bases outside the gene matches. Per the germline V gene, CDR1 is KGHSH and CDR2 is LQKENI. Written as DNA, the CDR3 is TGTGCCAGCTCATCTGAGACAGGGCCCTACGAGCAGTACTTC. Residues: CASSSETGPYEQYF. Combining the CDR3 with reference TRBV18 and TRBJ2-7 gives the whole variable domain NAGVMQNPRHLVRRRGQEARLRCSPMKGHSHVYWYRQLPEEGLKFMVYLQKENIIDESGMPKERFSAEFPKEGPSILRIQQVVRGDSAAYFCASSSETGPYEQYFGPGTRLTVT.

V usage is TRBV7-8 and J usage is TRBJ2-6; the D gene is possibly TRBD2 (5 bases). Trimming took 5 bases from V and 2 from J, leaving 22 bases between them. Germline V gene sequence: CDR1 SGHVS, CDR2 FQNEAQ. The CDR3 is 19 residues long. The CDR3: CASSPRLAGLAPGANVLTF. The CDR3 bases are TGTGCCAGCAGCCCGAGGCTGGCGGGTCTTGCCCCTGGGGCCAACGTCCTGACTTTC.